This T cell receptor beta chain stems from a study of radiotherapy plus CTLA-4 blockade in lung cancer. The count of this clone is one. Its antigen is still unknown. Study-wide results and caveats: Early blood T cell clone changes and increased post-radiation serum interferon-beta were reportedly the strongest response predictors.

The method was immunoSEQ multiplex PCR; TCRdb's version includes in-frame clones alone and lacks a portion of them. In the table there are 45,000 to 55,000 clones, 80% to 85% of which are singletons. The TCR was taken from a human donor with non-small cell lung cancer who had stable disease on radiotherapy plus ipilimumab. Sequencing was performed on peripheral blood, taken from a patient treated with radiotherapy plus ipilimumab.

The DNA for the CDR3 is TGCGCCAGCAGCCAAGATTTCGGGAGCTCCTACAATGAGCAGTTCTTC. Translation gives CASSQDFGSSYNEQFF. The chain has TRBV4-3 and TRBJ2-1; D is perhaps TRBD2 (6 bases). The CDR3 covers 16 residues. Trimming took off 0 bases at V and 0 bases at J, with 9 bases between the two ends. Germline V gene lookup returns CDR1 LGHNA and CDR2 YSLEER.